Given below is one T cell receptor (beta chain) in context. Its antigen is unidentified. Sequenced by immunoSEQ multiplex PCR; TCRdb stores in-frame clones only, minus some. In the table there are 150,000 to 200,000 clones, about 92% of which are singletons. V was shortened by 1 base and J by 2 bases, with 9 bases between the two germline ends. The CDR3 consists of 14 residues. Per germline, CDR1 SGDLS and CDR2 YYNGEE. This entry comes from a study of T cell responses to AZD1222 COVID-19 vaccine. Overall study findings and caveats: After the peak T cell response, and only then, were repertoires sampled. Donors skewed white British and female; clonal diversity was possibly underestimated.

The clonotype comes from an adult in good health. The rearrangement joins TRBV9 to TRBJ1-2; TRBD1 is a possible D gene (5 bases). This material consisted of peripheral blood, taken on day 0 of AZD1222 vaccination. Here the CDR3 DNA reads TGTGCCAGCAGCGTACAGGGTACCAACTATGGCTACACCTTC. Protein sequence: CASSVQGTNYGYTF.